The sequence of this TCR beta chain was determined in a study of T-cell reconstitution after alpha-beta-depleted transplantation in children. Whole-study results and caveats: From newly produced T cells came most of the T-cell counts and diversity one year after transplant. The study traced high day-60 TCRbeta diversity in some patients to surviving recipient T cells and thymic progenitors. Alpha-beta T cells about two months after transplant reportedly derived from several hundred expanded graft clones.

With 2 bases clipped from V and 2 bases from J, the junction kept 5 bases outside the gene matches. Per germline, CDR1 KGHSH and CDR2 LQKENI. There are 15 residues in the CDR3. A TCRbeta library incorporating unique molecular identifiers was prepared. TCRdb called the PCR reads again in MiXCR, with one record for every CDR3 protein. Here the sample spans fewer than 550,000 distinct CDR3 sequences, more than 9.5% being singletons. As to this clonotype: What it binds is not known.

The chain carries TRBV18 and TRBJ2-5; 7 nucleotides line up with TRBD1. This clonotype was obtained from a female patient aged 2-15 years who had a stem cell transplant for aplastic anemia, so the T cells may come from the graft donor. The input for sequencing was PBMCs, mostly from graft donor cells, taken 180 days after TCRalphabeta/CD19-depleted stem cell transplant. CDR3 amino acids: CASSPWDSLQETQYF. The CDR3 DNA reads TGTGCCAGCTCACCATGGGACAGCCTACAAGAGACCCAGTACTTC.